One and the same sample provided the 19 T cell receptor beta chains below, sequenced in a study of cytomegalovirus exposure and HLA in healthy donors. Measured with immunoSEQ multiplex PCR; TCRdb has only the in-frame clones, and not every one. The data contain 110,000 to 150,000 clones, around 93% of them singletons. The sample was PBMCs. The receptor set was obtained from a man between 18 and 29 years old in good health and CMV-seropositive.

V is TRBV11-1 and J is TRBJ1-2; TRBD1 aligns across 8 bases. Trimming at V came to 6 bases and at J to 4 bases, leaving 7 bases not matched to a gene. The CDR3 has 14 residues. Germline V CDR1 and CDR2: SGHAT, FQDESV (reference sequence). The CDR3 here is CASSPDRGRYGYTF. The CDR3 DNA reads as TGTGCCAGCAGTCCCGACAGGGGACGCTATGGCTACACCTTC.

The CDR3 sequence: CASSEWGQGGTEAFF. The CDR3 nucleotides are TGTGCCAGCAGTGAATGGGGACAGGGAGGAACTGAAGCTTTCTTT. The chain has TRBV25-1 and TRBJ1-1, with TRBD1 identical over 9 bases. V lost 1 base to trimming and J lost 5 bases; unmatched junction nucleotides: 5. This CDR3 is built from 15 residues. Looked up from germline, CDR1 is MGHDK and CDR2 is SYGVNS.

The rearrangement uses TRBV7-6 and TRBJ2-7; TRBD1 aligns across 7 bases. The CDR3 is 16 residues long. The V segment lost 1 base and the J segment 4 bases; nucleotides outside the gene matches: 10. CDR1 and CDR2 from the germline V gene are SGHVS and FNYEAQ. CDR3 residues: CASSLGFSGGRYEQYF. CDR3 DNA: TGTGCCAGCAGCTTAGGGTTTTCAGGGGGAAGGTACGAGCAGTACTTC.

V usage is TRBV28 and J usage is TRBJ2-1, with 10 bases fitting TRBD2. V lost 7 bases to trimming and J lost 6 bases; unmatched junction nucleotides: 18. The length of the CDR3 is 18 residues. Germline CDR1 and CDR2: MDHEN and SYDVKM. The CDR3 region is CASIRGLAGVFNRNEQFF. The CDR3 DNA reads as TGTGCCAGCATTCGGGGGCTAGCGGGAGTCTTTAACCGCAATGAGCAGTTCTTC.

The J gene is TRBJ2-1, the V gene TRBV10-3; 8 nucleotides agree with TRBD1. Germline CDR1 and CDR2: ENHRY and SYGVKD. This CDR3 region has 16 residues. The V segment lost 5 bases and the J segment 6 bases; nucleotides outside the gene matches: 12. This chain's CDR3 is CAISKDRVLLGNEQFF. Written as DNA, the CDR3 is TGTGCCATCAGTAAGGACAGGGTTTTGTTGGGCAATGAGCAGTTCTTC.

Remarks on this clone: Other nucleotide sequences in the sample specify the same CDR3. V usage is TRBV28 and J usage is TRBJ1-2; no clear D gene. Deletions cut 1 base from V and 3 bases from J, with 9 bases between. Looked up from germline, CDR1 is MDHEN and CDR2 is SYDVKM. This CDR3 comprises 14 residues. The CDR3 loop reads CASSLLEGDYGYTF. The CDR3 nucleotides are TGTGCCAGCAGTTTATTGGAGGGAGACTATGGCTACACCTTC.

The V call is TRBV19, the J call TRBJ2-7; 9 bases fit TRBD2. CDR3 length: 15 amino acids. V was pared by 5 bases and J by 3 bases, with 8 bases of the junction left unmatched. Germline V gene sequence: CDR1 LNHDA, CDR2 SQIVND (reference sequence). The CDR3 region is CASSWGYSGSYEQYF. The CDR3 coding sequence is TGTGCCAGTAGTTGGGGTTATAGCGGGAGCTACGAGCAGTACTTC. Variable domain in full (rest from reference TRBV19 and TRBJ2-7): DGGITQSPKYLFRKEGQNVTLSCEQNLNHDAMYWYRQDPGQGLRLIYYSQIVNDFQKGDIAEGYSVSREKKESFPLTVTSAQKNPTAFYLCASSWGYSGSYEQYFGPGTRLTVT.

The chain is built from TRBV6-1 and TRBJ2-5; 7 positions match TRBD2. Germline V gene sequence: CDR1 MNHNS, CDR2 SASEGT. V lost 6 bases to trimming and J lost 3 bases; unmatched junction nucleotides: 7. The CDR3 contains 14 residues. CDR3 in DNA: TGTGCCAGCAGGAACTGGGAGGGAGAAGAGACCCAGTACTTC. Encoded protein: CASRNWEGEETQYF.

V gene TRBV7-9 combines with J gene TRBJ1-1, with 7 bases aligning to TRBD1. The V gene's germline CDR1 is SEHNR and CDR2 FQNEAQ (reference sequence). Germline trimming cut 5 bases from V and 0 bases from J; bases unmatched to any gene: 6. The CDR3 spans 15 residues. The CDR3 nucleotides read TGTGCCAGCAGCGGAGACAGGGATCTGAACACTGAAGCTTTCTTT. It codes for CASSGDRDLNTEAFF.

This clone was counted a single time. The chain has TRBV28 and TRBJ2-7; 13 bases map to TRBD2. Trimming took 5 bases from V and 4 from J; bases not matched to a gene: 5. In germline, CDR1 is MDHEN, CDR2 SYDVKM. The CDR3 consists of 15 residues. CDR3 sequence (DNA): TGTGCCAGCAGTCCGGGACTAGCGGGGTGGTACGAGCAGTACTTC. Residues: CASSPGLAGWYEQYF.

V is TRBV6-1 and J is TRBJ1-6; D not resolved. V was clipped by 2 bases and J by 7 bases, with 6 bases between them. CDR1 is MNHNS, CDR2 SASEGT, per germline. CDR3 length: 13 amino acids. CDR3 amino acids: CASSETENSPLHF. The CDR3 DNA follows: TGTGCCAGCAGTGAAACAGAAAATTCACCCCTCCACTTT.

The CDR3 spells CASSLGRGSYEQYF. DNA of the CDR3: TGTGCCAGCAGCTTAGGGAGAGGGTCTTACGAGCAGTACTTC. The V call is TRBV7-2, the J call TRBJ2-7; weak D call: TRBD2 (5 bases). This CDR3 is 14 amino acids long. Between the trimmed V and J ends, which lost 1 base and 4 bases, there was a span of 11 bases. Germline CDR1 reads SGHTA; CDR2 reads FQGNSA. Variable domain in full (rest from reference TRBV7-2 and TRBJ2-7): GAGVSQSPSNKVTEKGKDVELRCDPISGHTALYWYRQSLGQGLEFLIYFQGNSAPDKSGLPSDRFSAERTGGSVSTLTIQRTQQEDSAVYLCASSLGRGSYEQYFGPGTRLTVT.

The DNA of the CDR3 is TGTGCCAGCAGTTTATGGGCTAGCGGGATCTGGGGCGGGGAGCTGTTTTTT. Translated, it gives CASSLWASGIWGGELFF. The chain employs TRBV28 and TRBJ2-2, with TRBD2 matching over 9 bases. Germline CDR1 MDHEN, CDR2 SYDVKM. V lost 0 bases, J lost 7 bases, and 9 bases stayed unmatched. This CDR3 has 17 residues.

J is TRBJ2-6 and V is TRBV2; D is possibly TRBD1 (6 bases). V was trimmed by 8 bases and J by 0 bases, leaving 11 bases between them. Germline loops: CDR1 SNHLY, CDR2 FYNNEI. The CDR3 runs to 15 residues. The CDR3 protein is CASGQDSSGANVLTF. The CDR3 bases are TGTGCCAGCGGCCAGGACAGCTCTGGGGCCAACGTCCTGACTTTC.

This clone is a singleton in its sample. The chain combines TRBV9 with TRBJ2-6; 10 bases are shared with TRBD1. Germline V lookup: CDR1 SGDLS, CDR2 YYNGEE. With V trimmed by 4 bases and J by 2 bases, 9 bases remained unmatched. The CDR3 is made up of 18 amino acids. In DNA form, the CDR3 reads TGTGCCAGCAGCCTCTATGGGACAGGGGTTACTGGGGCCAACGTCCTGACTTTC. Its protein product is CASSLYGTGVTGANVLTF.

The chain combines TRBV28 with TRBJ1-1; 9 bases line up with TRBD1. CDR3 length: 15 amino acids. V lost 7 bases, J lost 3 bases, and 9 bases stayed unmatched. Germline CDR1 is MDHEN and CDR2 is SYDVKM. The CDR3 region has the DNA TGTGCCAGCATTAAGACAGGGGGAAGGTACACTGAAGCTTTCTTT. It translates to CASIKTGGRYTEAFF.

V usage is TRBV10-1 and J usage is TRBJ2-5; D may be TRBD1 (6 bases). The CDR3 runs 18 residues. Per the germline V gene, CDR1 is WNHNN and CDR2 is SYGVQD (reference sequence). Trimming shortened V by 8 bases and J by 5 bases, and 30 bases separated the two germline ends. The CDR3 protein is CASSETGPPGRPGETQYF. For the CDR3, the DNA is TGCGCCAGCTCTGAGACAGGACCACCGGGACGCCCCGGGGAGACCCAGTACTTC.

This sequence joins TRBV11-1 and TRBJ2-7, with 8 positions matching TRBD2. Germline CDR1 reads SGHAT; CDR2 reads FQDESV (reference sequence). The CDR3 is made up of 15 amino acids. V trimming: 5 bases; J trimming: 2 bases; junction bases outside the gene matches: 8. The CDR3 nucleotides read TGTGCCAGCAGCCCGGACGGCGGGAGGCCCTACGAGCAGTACTTC. Its protein is CASSPDGGRPYEQYF.

This rearrangement joins TRBV5-1 to TRBJ1-4, with 9 positions matching TRBD1. Trimming took 3 bases from V and 6 from J; bases not matched to a gene: 9. The CDR3 is 16 amino acids. The germline V gene encodes CDR1 SGHRS and CDR2 YFSETQ. The CDR3, as DNA: TGCGCCAGCAGCTCTGGACCGGGACAGGGAGATGAAAAACTGTTTTTT. Translating it yields CASSSGPGQGDEKLFF. Combining the CDR3 with reference TRBV5-1 and TRBJ1-4 gives the whole variable domain KAGVTQTPRYLIKTRGQQVTLSCSPISGHRSVSWYQQTPGQGLQFLFEYFSETQRNKGNFPGRFSGRQFSNSRSEMNVSTLELGDSALYLCASSSGPGQGDEKLFFGSGTQLSVL.